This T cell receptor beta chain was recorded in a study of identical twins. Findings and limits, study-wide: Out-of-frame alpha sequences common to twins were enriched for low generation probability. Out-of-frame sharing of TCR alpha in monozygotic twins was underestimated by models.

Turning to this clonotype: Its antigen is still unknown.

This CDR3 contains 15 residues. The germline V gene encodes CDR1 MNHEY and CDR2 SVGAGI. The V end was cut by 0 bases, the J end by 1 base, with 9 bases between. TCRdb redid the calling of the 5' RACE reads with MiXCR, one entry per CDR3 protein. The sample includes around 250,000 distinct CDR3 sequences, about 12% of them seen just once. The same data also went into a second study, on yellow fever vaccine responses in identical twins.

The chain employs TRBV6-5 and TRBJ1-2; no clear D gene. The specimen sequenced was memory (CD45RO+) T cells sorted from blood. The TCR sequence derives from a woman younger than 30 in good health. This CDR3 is CASSYSYGDNYGYTF. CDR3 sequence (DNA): TGTGCCAGCAGTTACTCGTACGGAGATAACTATGGCTACACCTTC.